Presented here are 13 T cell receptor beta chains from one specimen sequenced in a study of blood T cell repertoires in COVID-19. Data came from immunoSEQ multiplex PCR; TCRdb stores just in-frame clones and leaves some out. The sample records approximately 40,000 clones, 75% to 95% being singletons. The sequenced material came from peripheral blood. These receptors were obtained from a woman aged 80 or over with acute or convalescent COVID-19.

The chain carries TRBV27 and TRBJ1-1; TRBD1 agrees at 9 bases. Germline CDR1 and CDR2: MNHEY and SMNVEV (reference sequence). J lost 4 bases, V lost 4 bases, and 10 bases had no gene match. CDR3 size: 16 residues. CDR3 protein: CASSSHLPGQGTEAFF. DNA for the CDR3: TGTGCCAGCAGTTCCCACCTCCCGGGACAGGGCACTGAAGCTTTCTTT.

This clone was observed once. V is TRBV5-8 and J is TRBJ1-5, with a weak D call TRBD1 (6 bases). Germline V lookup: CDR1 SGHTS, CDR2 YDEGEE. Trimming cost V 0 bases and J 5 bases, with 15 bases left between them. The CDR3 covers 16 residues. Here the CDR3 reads CASSLGDGQGYQPQHF. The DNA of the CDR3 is TGTGCCAGCAGCTTGGGGGACGGGCAGGGGTATCAGCCCCAGCATTTT.

In DNA, the CDR3 is TGTGCCAGCATTGCCGGGACAGGGGAGGAAAAACTGTTTTTT. Its translation is CASIAGTGEEKLFF. J is TRBJ1-4 and V is TRBV2; 10 nucleotides line up with TRBD1. Germline lookup yields CDR1 SNHLY and CDR2 FYNNEI. Germline trimming cut 7 bases from V and 8 bases from J; bases unmatched to any gene: 7. The CDR3 is 14 amino acids.

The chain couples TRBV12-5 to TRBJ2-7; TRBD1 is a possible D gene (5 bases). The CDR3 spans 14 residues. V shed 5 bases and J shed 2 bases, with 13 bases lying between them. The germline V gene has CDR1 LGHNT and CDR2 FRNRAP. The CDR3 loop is CASGTWKGAYEQYF. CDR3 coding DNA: TGTGCTAGTGGTACCTGGAAAGGGGCCTACGAGCAGTACTTC.

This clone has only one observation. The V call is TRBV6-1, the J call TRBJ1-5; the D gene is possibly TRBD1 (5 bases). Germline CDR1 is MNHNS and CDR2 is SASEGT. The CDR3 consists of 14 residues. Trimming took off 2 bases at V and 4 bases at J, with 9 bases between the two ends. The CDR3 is CASSEIGGNQPQHF. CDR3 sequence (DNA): TGTGCCAGCAGTGAAATTGGGGGGAATCAGCCCCAGCATTTT.

CDR3 nucleotide sequence: TGTGCCAGCAGCCCACCGGACAGGAACACTGAAGCTTTCTTT. Amino acid sequence: CASSPPDRNTEAFF. The gene calls are TRBV6-5 and TRBJ1-1, with TRBD1 as a possible D gene (6 bases). V dropped 6 bases and J dropped 1 base, with 12 bases sitting between them. The CDR3 loop spans 14 amino acids. CDR1 is MNHEY and CDR2 is SVGAGI in the germline V gene.

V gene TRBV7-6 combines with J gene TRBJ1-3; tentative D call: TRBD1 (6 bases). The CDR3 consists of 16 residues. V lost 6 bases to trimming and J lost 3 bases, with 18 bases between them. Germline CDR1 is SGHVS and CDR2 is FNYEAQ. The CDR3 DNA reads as TGTGCCAGCAGTTTAAGAACAGGGAAAGATGGAAACACCATATATTTT. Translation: CASSLRTGKDGNTIYF.

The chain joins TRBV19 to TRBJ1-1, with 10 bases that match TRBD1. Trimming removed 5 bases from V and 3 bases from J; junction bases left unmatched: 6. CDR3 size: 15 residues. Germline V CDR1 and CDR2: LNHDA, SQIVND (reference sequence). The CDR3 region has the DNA TGTGCCAGTAGTTCTTCGACAGGGGGCTACACTGAAGCTTTCTTT. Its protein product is CASSSSTGGYTEAFF.

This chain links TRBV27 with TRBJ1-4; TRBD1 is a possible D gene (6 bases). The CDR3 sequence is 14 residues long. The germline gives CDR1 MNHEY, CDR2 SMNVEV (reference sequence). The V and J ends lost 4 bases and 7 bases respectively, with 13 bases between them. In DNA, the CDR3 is TGTGCCAGCAGTTGGGCAGGGGAGAGTGAAAAACTGTTTTTT. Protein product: CASSWAGESEKLFF.

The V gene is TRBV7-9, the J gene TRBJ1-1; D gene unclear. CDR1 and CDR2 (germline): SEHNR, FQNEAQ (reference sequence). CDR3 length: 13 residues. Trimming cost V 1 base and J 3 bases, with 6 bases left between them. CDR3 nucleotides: TGTGCCAGCAGCTTAGTGGGAGACACTGAAGCTTTCTTT. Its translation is CASSLVGDTEAFF.

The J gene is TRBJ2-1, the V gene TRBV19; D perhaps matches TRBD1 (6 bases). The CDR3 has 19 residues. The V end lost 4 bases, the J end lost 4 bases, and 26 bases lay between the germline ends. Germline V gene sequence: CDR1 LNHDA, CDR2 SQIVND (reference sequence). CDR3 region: CASSTHPRQDPGAYNEQFF. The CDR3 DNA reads TGTGCCAGTAGTACACACCCCAGACAGGACCCCGGAGCTTACAATGAGCAGTTCTTC.

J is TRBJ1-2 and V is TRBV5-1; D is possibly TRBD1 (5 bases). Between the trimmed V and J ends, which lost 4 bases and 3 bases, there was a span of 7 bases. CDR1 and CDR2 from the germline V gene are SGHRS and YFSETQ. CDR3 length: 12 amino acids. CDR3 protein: CASSVRDYGYTF. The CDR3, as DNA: TGCGCCAGCAGCGTCAGGGACTATGGCTACACCTTC.

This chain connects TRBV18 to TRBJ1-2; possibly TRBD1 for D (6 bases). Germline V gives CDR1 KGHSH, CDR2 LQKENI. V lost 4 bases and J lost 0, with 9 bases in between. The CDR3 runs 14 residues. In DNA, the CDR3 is TGTGCCAGCTCACTCCAGGGGACTAACTATGGCTACACCTTC. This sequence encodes CASSLQGTNYGYTF.